The 3 T cell receptor beta chains below all came from one sample that was sequenced in a study of PD-L1 blockade in urothelial cancer. Assay: immunoSEQ multiplex PCR; the TCRdb copy retains only in-frame clones and omits some. The repertoire consists of 35,000 to 50,000 clones, with about 80% occurring once and the leading ten covering more than 2.5%. Sequencing was performed on PBMCs, taken around atezolizumab (anti-PD-L1) treatment. The receptors were gathered from a man in his 70s with urothelial cancer.

The chain couples TRBV9 to TRBJ2-2, with D possibly being TRBD1 (5 bases). This CDR3 contains 16 residues. Germline lookup yields CDR1 SGDLS and CDR2 YYNGEE. Trimming removed 2 bases at V and 4 bases at J, with 15 bases between. CDR3: CASSVMDIQATGELFF. Written as DNA, the CDR3 is TGTGCCAGCAGCGTTATGGACATCCAAGCCACCGGGGAGCTGTTTTTT. Filled out from reference TRBV9 and TRBJ2-2, the complete variable domain reads DSGVTQTPKHLITATGQRVTLRCSPRSGDLSVYWYQQSLDQGLQFLIQYYNGEERAKGNILERFSAQQFPDLHSELNLSSLELGDSALYFCASSVMDIQATGELFFGEGSRLTVL.

The J gene is TRBJ2-7, the V gene TRBV29-1, with D hard to call. Trimming left V 4 bases short and J 3 bases short, with 10 bases between. The CDR3 consists of 12 residues. Germline V gene sequence: CDR1 SQVTM, CDR2 ANQGSEA. The CDR3 loop reads CSVGQDHYEQYF. The CDR3 bases are TGCAGCGTTGGGCAGGATCACTACGAGCAGTACTTC.

On this clone: The sample holds other DNA sequences that translate to the same CDR3. The V call is TRBV29-1, the J call TRBJ1-2, with a tentative D call TRBD1 (5 bases). CDR1 and CDR2 from the germline V gene are SQVTM and ANQGSEA. There are 14 residues in the CDR3. V was trimmed by 1 base and J by 5 bases, leaving 14 bases between them. The DNA of the CDR3 is TGCAGCGTTGAAGCTGGCGGGGCAGGTTATGGCTACACCTTC. It is translated as CSVEAGGAGYGYTF. The full variable domain, its missing parts supplied by reference TRBV29-1 and TRBJ1-2, is SAVISQKPSRDICQRGTSLTIQCQVDSQVTMMFWYRQQPGQSLTLIATANQGSEATYESGFVIDKFPISRPNLTFSTLTVSNMSPEDSSIYLCSVEAGGAGYGYTFGSGTRLTVV.